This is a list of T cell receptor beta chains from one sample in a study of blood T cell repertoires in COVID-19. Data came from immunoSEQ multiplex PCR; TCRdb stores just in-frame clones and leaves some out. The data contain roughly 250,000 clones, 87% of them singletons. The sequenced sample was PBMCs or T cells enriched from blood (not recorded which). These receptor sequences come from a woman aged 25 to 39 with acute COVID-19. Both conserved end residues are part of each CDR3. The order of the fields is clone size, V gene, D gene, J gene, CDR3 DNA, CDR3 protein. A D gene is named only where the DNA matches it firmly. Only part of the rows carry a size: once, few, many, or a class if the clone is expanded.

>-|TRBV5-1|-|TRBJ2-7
TGCGCCAGCAGCTTACCCCGCGACAGCTCATACGAGCAGTACTTC
CASSLPRDSSYEQYF
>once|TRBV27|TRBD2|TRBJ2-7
TGTGCCAGCAGACTCAGACTAGCGGAAGACTACGAGCAGTACTTC
CASRLRLAEDYEQYF
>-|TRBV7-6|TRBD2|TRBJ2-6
TGTGCCAGCAGCCCAAGAGCGGGAGGGCCTCCCTTCGGATCTGGGGCCAACGTCCTGACTTTC
CASSPRAGGPPFGSGANVLTF
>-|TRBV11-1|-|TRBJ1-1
TGTGCCAGCAGCTTCCGCGGGACCTCGGAAGCTTTCTTT
CASSFRGTSEAFF
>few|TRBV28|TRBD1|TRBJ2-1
TGTGCCAGCAGATCTTCCGGGACAGGGGCCAACAATGAGCAGTTCTTC
CASRSSGTGANNEQFF
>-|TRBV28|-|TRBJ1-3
TGTGCCAGCAGCCTGACTGACCCCGGCACCATATATTTT
CASSLTDPGTIYF
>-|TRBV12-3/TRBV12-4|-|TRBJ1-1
TGTGCCAGCAGTCAGGATCCGAACACTGAAGCTTTCTTT
CASSQDPNTEAFF
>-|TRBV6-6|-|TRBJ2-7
TGTGCCAGCAGAGGTACGGGCTACGAGCAGTACTTC
CASRGTGYEQYF
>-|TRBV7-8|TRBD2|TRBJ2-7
TGTGCCAGCAGCTTGGGACCTCTACGGGAGGCCGAGCAGTACTTC
CASSLGPLREAEQYF
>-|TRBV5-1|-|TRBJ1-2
TGCGCCAGCAGCTTGGTGAGGCTGGGAGACTATGGCTACACCTTC
CASSLVRLGDYGYTF
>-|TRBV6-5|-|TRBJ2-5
TGTGCCAGCATTCTCAGGTTTCAAGAGACCCAGTACTTC
CASILRFQETQYF
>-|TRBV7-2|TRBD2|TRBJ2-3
TGTGCCAGCAGCTTACGGGCTAGCGGGAGGCTCCGTGGCACAGATACGCAGTATTTT
CASSLRASGRLRGTDTQYF
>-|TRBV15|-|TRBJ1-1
TGTGCCACCAGCAGAAGAGGGAACACTGAAGCTTTCTTT
CATSRRGNTEAFF
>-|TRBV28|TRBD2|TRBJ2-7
TGTGCCAGCAGTCCCGGACTAGCGGGAGTGGGGGAGCAGTACTTC
CASSPGLAGVGEQYF
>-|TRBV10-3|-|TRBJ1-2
TGTGCCATCAATGGGCCATATGGCTACACCTTC
CAINGPYGYTF
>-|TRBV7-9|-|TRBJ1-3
TGTGCCAGCAGCACGGGACAAGGAAACACCATATATTTT
CASSTGQGNTIYF
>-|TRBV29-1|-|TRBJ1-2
TGCAGCGTTGTACCCCCCGCCCGACAGGCGGGTGGCTACACCTTC
CSVVPPARQAGGYTF
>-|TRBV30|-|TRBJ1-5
TGTGCCTGCTCAGGGGCCTGGGATCAGCCCCAGCATTTT
CACSGAWDQPQHF
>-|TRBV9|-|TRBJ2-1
TGTGCCAGCAGCGTTCGGGCGGGATCAAGAGGCAATGAGCAGTTCTTC
CASSVRAGSRGNEQFF
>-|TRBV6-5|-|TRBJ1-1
TGTGCCAGCACCATATCCAGAATCTACACTGAAGCTTTCTTT
CASTISRIYTEAFF
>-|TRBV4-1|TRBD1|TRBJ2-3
TGCGCCAGCAGCCAGACAGGGGACAGCACAGATACGCAGTATTTT
CASSQTGDSTDTQYF
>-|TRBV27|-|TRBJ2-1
TGTGCCAGCAGTTTCGGACTATCCTACAATGAGCAGTTCTTC
CASSFGLSYNEQFF
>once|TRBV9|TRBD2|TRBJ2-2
TGTGCCAGTAGCGTTGAAGAGCTCGGACTAGCGGGCACCGGGGAGCTGTTTTTT
CASSVEELGLAGTGELFF
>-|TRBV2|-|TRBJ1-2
TGTGCCAGCAGCGGGGGTAGTTATGGCTACACCTTC
CASSGGSYGYTF
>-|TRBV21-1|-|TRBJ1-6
TGTGCCAGCAGCAAAGATCGCGGGTTGAATTCACCCCTCCACTTT
CASSKDRGLNSPLHF